These 3 T cell receptor beta chains share one sample of origin, sequenced in a study of T cells in Graves' hyperthyroidism and ophthalmopathy (dated by TCRdb to about 2019). Preparation of the library involved multiplex PCR. Sequencing took place on an Illumina HiSeq 2000. TCR beta CDR3 regions were amplified from RNA transcripts. The TCR CDR3 was subjected to a first round of RT-PCR using the HTBI primer set and the Qiagen OneStep RT-PCR kit. The public sequencing data were trimmed at Q25 with fastp and processed into clonotypes with MiXCR by TCRdb, which kept only in-frame beta chains. Each CDR3 protein gets just one entry, which takes the most common genes and DNA from the rows behind it. This sample comprises 500,000 to 550,000 distinct CDR3 sequences, roughly 21% of them detected only once. Together, the top ten hold roughly 44% of the sample. The sample comprised blood. The receptors here all came from a man aged 35 to 55 with Graves' ophthalmopathy.

There are many counts of this clonotype. The chain is built from TRBV28 and TRBJ1-5, with TRBD1 matching over 9 bases. Trimming removed 3 bases from V and 0 bases from J; junction bases left unmatched: 12. Germline values: CDR1 MDHEN, CDR2 SYDVKM. The CDR3 length is 19 residues. CDR3 DNA: TGTGCCAGCAGTTTCCCCGTCGGGACAGGGACTCATAGCAATCAGCCCCAGCATTTT. Its translation is CASSFPVGTGTHSNQPQHF. Looking up the rest from reference TRBV28 and TRBJ1-5 gives the full variable domain: DVKVTQSSRYLVKRTGEKVFLECVQDMDHENMFWYRQDPGLGLRLIYFSYDVKMKEKGDIPEGYSVSREKKERFSLILESASTNQTSMYLCASSFPVGTGTHSNQPQHFGDGTRLSIL.

There are many counts of this clonotype. The chain uses TRBV7-2 and TRBJ1-4; TRBD1 matches 7 bases. The V segment lost 5 bases and the J segment 6 bases; nucleotides outside the gene matches: 3. This CDR3 has 13 amino acids. Germline assignment: CDR1 SGHTA and CDR2 FQGNSA. CDR3 sequence reads: CASSLGGYEKLFF. The CDR3 nucleotides read TGTGCCAGCAGCCTAGGGGGCTATGAAAAACTGTTTTTT.

This clonotype was counted ten times or more. The V and J genes are TRBV2 and TRBJ2-2, with D maybe TRBD2 (6 bases). Germline CDR1 reads SNHLY; CDR2 reads FYNNEI. The CDR3 has 14 residues. Between the trimmed V and J ends, which lost 6 bases and 7 bases, there was a span of 15 bases. DNA for the CDR3: TGTGCCAGCAGCCGGGACTGGGATGGCGGGGAGCTGTTTTTT. The encoded protein is CASSRDWDGGELFF.